These 19 T cell receptor beta chains originate from one sample sequenced in a study of blood T cells in healthy people across ages. Then a second PCR, running about 6 to 11 cycles, was carried out with a sample-barcoded 5' primer and a J-beta primer mix. TCRdb itself ran the 5' RACE reads through MiXCR, one entry per CDR3 protein. The sample has over 1,500,000 distinct CDR3 sequences, just under 50% seen once; the top ten hold approximately 2.1%. What was sequenced was blood. These receptors originate from a woman aged 40 to 49 in good health.

This clonotype was found a few times. The chain recombines TRBV6-2 or TRBV6-3 with TRBJ2-7; 10 bases match TRBD2. The CDR3 spans 18 residues. V shed 3 bases, J shed 3 bases, and the junction held 14 bases outside the gene matches. The germline V gene has CDR1 MNHEY and CDR2 SVGEGT. The CDR3 reads CASSYYTSGADSFYEQYF. As DNA, the CDR3 is TGTGCCAGCAGTTATTATACTAGCGGGGCCGACTCCTTCTACGAGCAGTACTTC.

This clonotype was seen a handful of times. The chain combines TRBV5-1 with TRBJ2-5; TRBD1 might be the D (5 bases). Trimming shortened V by 1 base and J by 3 bases, and 16 bases separated the two germline ends. The CDR3 length is 16 residues. CDR1 is SGHRS and CDR2 is YFSETQ in the germline V gene. The CDR3 loop reads CASSLSLSTVKETQYF. The DNA of the CDR3 is TGCGCCAGCAGCTTGTCACTTTCGACAGTTAAAGAGACCCAGTACTTC.

This clonotype has a handful of counts. This chain joins TRBV6-5 and TRBJ1-6; D remains unclear. The CDR3 loop spans 13 amino acids. Germline V CDR1 and CDR2: MNHEY, SVGAGI. V was pared by 8 bases and J by 5 bases, with 10 bases between. Written as DNA, the CDR3 is TGTGCCAGCTCAGCGGAGCATAATTCACCCCTCCACTTT. Amino acids: CASSAEHNSPLHF.

CDR3 residues: CASSYSSQGRGYGYTF. CDR3 nucleotide sequence: TGTGCCAGCAGTTACTCCTCGCAGGGTAGGGGCTATGGCTACACCTTC. The chain has TRBV6-5 and TRBJ1-2; D might be TRBD1 (5 bases). Germline CDR1 reads MNHEY; CDR2 reads SVGAGI. The CDR3 consists of 16 residues. V was pared by 0 bases and J by 4 bases, with 15 bases between.

This chain links TRBV7-2 with TRBJ2-1; 7 nucleotides line up with TRBD1. V lost 3 bases to trimming and J lost 9 bases; unmatched junction nucleotides: 11. Germline values: CDR1 SGHTA, CDR2 FQGNSA. There are 15 residues in the CDR3. CDR3 region: CASSFRGLGAVEQFF. CDR3 nucleotides: TGTGCCAGCAGCTTCAGGGGGTTAGGTGCTGTTGAGCAGTTCTTC.

This chain links TRBV7-9 with TRBJ2-3; TRBD2 is a possible D gene (5 bases). Germline CDR1 SEHNR, CDR2 FQNEAQ (reference sequence). With 4 bases removed from V and 3 bases from J, the gap between germline ends came to 17 bases. This CDR3 region has 16 residues. For the CDR3, the DNA is TGTGCCAGCAGCTCCTTAGCGAGTTTGATAACAGATACGCAGTATTTT. The encoded protein is CASSSLASLITDTQYF.

V is TRBV20-1 and J is TRBJ2-3; TRBD2 matches at 9 bases. The V gene's germline CDR1 is DFQATT and CDR2 SNEGSKA (reference sequence). This CDR3 has 16 residues. V gave up 5 bases and J gave up 3 bases; unmatched junction bases: 12. Here the CDR3 DNA reads TGCAGTGCTGAGACCGGGACTAGCTTTATGACAGATACGCAGTATTTT. Translation: CSAETGTSFMTDTQYF.

The chain employs TRBV4-2 and TRBJ2-5; D might be TRBD1 or TRBD2, each matching 7 bases. Deletions cut 3 bases from V and 5 bases from J, with 16 bases between. CDR1 LGHNA and CDR2 YNFKEQ come from the germline V gene. The CDR3 has 15 residues. Here the CDR3 reads CASSHAGGAAETQYF. Here the CDR3 DNA reads TGTGCCAGCAGCCATGCAGGGGGGGCCGCCGAGACCCAGTACTTC.

This rearrangement joins TRBV6-6 to TRBJ2-5, with D possibly matching TRBD1 (5 bases). The J call is uncertain, as TRBJ2-7 better fits the DNA end. Germline V gene sequence: CDR1 MNHNY, CDR2 SVGAGI (reference sequence). This CDR3 contains 13 residues. CDR3: CASSYSRVAEQYF. The CDR3 nucleotides read TGTGCCAGCAGTTACTCCAGGGTCGCCGAGCAGTACTTC.

The rearrangement links TRBV20-1 to TRBJ2-3; D is possibly TRBD1 or TRBD2 (6 bases each). The germline V gene has CDR1 DFQATT and CDR2 SNEGSKA (reference sequence). The CDR3 consists of 12 residues. V was cut by 7 bases and J by 14 bases, with 22 bases left in between. CDR3 coding DNA: TGCAGTGTCGCCCCTCACACGGGGGCGGGGTATTTT. Residues: CSVAPHTGAGYF.

This clonotype was detected a few times. J is TRBJ1-2 and V is TRBV6-2 or TRBV6-3; 9 positions match TRBD1. Germline trimming cut 5 bases from V and 4 bases from J; bases unmatched to any gene: 5. The CDR3 is 14 residues long. In germline, CDR1 is MNHEY, CDR2 SVGEGT. Here the CDR3 DNA reads TGTGCCAGCAGTATGACAGGGGGTTCCTATGGCTACACCTTC. It is translated as CASSMTGGSYGYTF.

The count of this clonotype is one. This rearrangement joins TRBV20-1 to TRBJ2-4, with D perhaps TRBD1 (5 bases). The CDR3 spans 11 residues. Germline loops: CDR1 DFQATT, CDR2 SNEGSKA (reference sequence). For the CDR3, the DNA is TGCACAGGGCTAGCCAAAAACATTCAGTACTTC. Amino acids: CTGLAKNIQYF.

This clonotype was observed a few times. DNA of the CDR3: TGTGCCAGCAGCTTGGACCGCACCCCGGGAGAGACCCAGTACTTC. It translates to CASSLDRTPGETQYF. This chain uses TRBV5-6 with TRBJ2-5; D is unclear. This CDR3 has 15 residues. V was pared by 0 bases and J by 4 bases, with 13 bases between. Germline V gives CDR1 SGHDT, CDR2 YYEEEE.

A few counts support this clonotype. The chain couples TRBV29-1 to TRBJ1-2; the match to TRBD1 covers 8 bases. Per germline, CDR1 SQVTM and CDR2 ANQGSEA. The CDR3 runs 12 residues. Trimming at V came to 4 bases and at J to 8 bases, leaving 6 bases not matched to a gene. The CDR3 loop is CSVAGQAAGYTF. The CDR3 DNA reads as TGCAGCGTTGCGGGACAGGCCGCCGGCTACACCTTC.

The rearrangement links TRBV5-1 to TRBJ1-6; possibly TRBD1 for D (5 bases). CDR3 size: 14 residues. The germline V and J ends were trimmed by 2 bases and 9 bases, with 12 bases remaining between them. Germline values: CDR1 SGHRS, CDR2 YFSETQ. CDR3 loop: CASSFDLGGSPLHF. The CDR3 nucleotides are TGCGCCAGCAGCTTCGACCTTGGGGGTTCACCCCTCCACTTT.

This chain uses TRBV29-1 with TRBJ1-4; no clear D. Trimming removed 6 bases from V and 8 bases from J, with 13 bases in between. The CDR3 runs 12 residues. Germline CDR1 and CDR2: SQVTM and ANQGSEA. The CDR3 region is CSVRPAGEKLFF. In DNA, the CDR3 is TGCAGCGTCAGGCCCGCGGGGGAAAAACTGTTTTTT.

Worth noting for this clonotype: One end of the junction varies from germline; a read error may be responsible. The chain links TRBV7-6 to TRBJ2-7, with D perhaps TRBD1 (5 bases). CDR3 length equals 15 residues. Per the germline V gene, CDR1 is SGHVS and CDR2 is FNYEAQ. The CDR3: CASSLKPGLGYERYF. For the CDR3, the DNA is TGTGCCAGCAGCTTAAAGCCAGGGCTTGGCTACGAGCGGTACTTC.

This clonotype was seen once. The chain recombines TRBV28 with TRBJ2-7, with 9 bases fitting TRBD1. CDR3 size: 15 residues. CDR1 is MDHEN, CDR2 SYDVKM, per germline. V gave up 6 bases and J gave up 3 bases; unmatched junction bases: 9. The chain's CDR3 is CASSRAGTGHYEQYF. The CDR3, as DNA: TGTGCCAGCAGCCGAGCCGGGACAGGGCACTACGAGCAGTACTTC.

This clonotype appeared once. The chain combines TRBV4-1 with TRBJ2-1; D perhaps matches TRBD1 (7 bases). CDR1 is MGHRA and CDR2 is YSYEKL in the germline V gene. Trimming shortened V by 2 bases and J by 9 bases, and 20 bases separated the two germline ends. CDR3 length: 16 residues. CDR3 sequence reads: CASSQSGGHRSGEQFF. The CDR3, as DNA: TGCGCCAGCAGCCAATCAGGGGGGCATCGGTCCGGTGAGCAGTTCTTC.